These 29 T cell receptor beta chains originate from one sample sequenced in a study of long-term antiretroviral therapy in people with HIV. Researchers report immunoSEQ v3.0 was run at survey level. TCRdb's table, derived via immunoSEQ multiplex PCR, lists solely in-frame clones and lacks some. The table shows more than 15,000 clones, with around four fifths occurring only once. Sequenced material: unsorted PBMCs, taken 0.3 years after starting antiretroviral therapy. The receptors shown here come from a young man with HIV.

The J gene is TRBJ2-2, the V gene TRBV7-9, with 8 bases matching TRBD2. This CDR3 has 16 residues. After removal of 5 bases from V and 3 bases from J, the junction contained 8 bases not matched to a gene. Germline V gives CDR1 SEHNR, CDR2 FQNEAQ (reference sequence). CDR3 residues: CASSRETSGYTGELFF. The CDR3 nucleotides read TGTGCCAGCAGCCGTGAAACTAGCGGCTACACCGGGGAGCTGTTTTTT.

The chain uses TRBV28 and TRBJ1-5; no reliable D call. V was clipped by 3 bases and J by 4 bases, with 7 bases between them. This CDR3 has 13 residues. Germline loops: CDR1 MDHEN, CDR2 SYDVKM. The CDR3, as DNA: TGTGCCAGCAGTTTTGTGGTGAATCAGCCCCAGCATTTT. Its protein product is CASSFVVNQPQHF.

This chain links TRBV10-3 with TRBJ2-1, with 8 bases fitting TRBD1. Germline lookup yields CDR1 ENHRY and CDR2 SYGVKD. This CDR3 is 15 amino acids long. J gave up 8 bases and V 3 bases, and 9 bases lay outside the gene matches. CDR3 loop: CAISDSQGARDEQFF. CDR3 nucleotide sequence: TGTGCCATCAGTGATAGTCAGGGGGCGAGGGATGAGCAGTTCTTC.

This chain connects TRBV7-2 to TRBJ2-2; D gene uncertain. Trimming pared 2 bases from V and 7 bases from J, leaving 8 bases between. This CDR3 region has 13 residues. CDR1 is SGHTA, CDR2 FQGNSA, per germline. CDR3: CASSLSVFGELFF. CDR3 DNA sequence: TGTGCCAGCAGCTTATCCGTGTTCGGGGAGCTGTTTTTT.

This rearrangement joins TRBV7-9 to TRBJ1-1; possibly TRBD1 for D (6 bases). The V end was cut by 5 bases, the J end by 6 bases, with 16 bases between. From germline, CDR1 is SEHNR and CDR2 FQNEAQ (reference sequence). The CDR3 runs to 14 residues. CDR3 sequence: CASSHAWDKPEAFF. As DNA, the CDR3 is TGTGCCAGCAGCCATGCTTGGGACAAGCCTGAAGCTTTCTTT.

The chain combines TRBV30 with TRBJ2-3; 7 bases align to TRBD2. This CDR3 contains 14 residues. The V gene end was trimmed by 0 bases and the J gene end by 3 bases; junction bases not matched to a gene: 3. The germline CDR1 and CDR2 sequences are GTSNPN and SVGIG (reference sequence). DNA of the CDR3: TGTGCCTGGAGTGTGTGGGGAGGGACAGATACGCAGTATTTT. Translated, it gives CAWSVWGGTDTQYF. Based on the CDR3 plus reference TRBV30 and TRBJ2-3, the full variable domain is SQTIHQWPATLVQPVGSPLSLECTVEGTSNPNLYWYRQAAGRGLQLLFYSVGIGQISSEVPQNLSASRPQDRQFILSSKKLLLSDSGFYLCAWSVWGGTDTQYFGPGTRLTVL.

The chain has TRBV6-5 and TRBJ2-3; D might be TRBD1 or TRBD2, each matching 5 bases. The CDR3 runs 16 residues. Trimming pared 3 bases from V and 4 bases from J, leaving 17 bases between. Germline V lookup: CDR1 MNHEY, CDR2 SVGAGI. CDR3 sequence (DNA): TGTGCCAGCAGTTATCGCGCCCCGGGGCCCGCAGATACGCAGTATTTT. Translated, it gives CASSYRAPGPADTQYF.

The rearrangement joins TRBV18 to TRBJ1-1; D remains ambiguous. Germline values: CDR1 KGHSH, CDR2 LQKENI. V was cut by 0 bases and J by 0 bases, with 17 bases left in between. The CDR3 runs 18 residues. CDR3 sequence reads: CASSPPPIFGPMNTEAFF. CDR3 in DNA: TGTGCCAGCTCACCACCCCCAATTTTCGGACCGATGAACACTGAAGCTTTCTTT.

The chain couples TRBV6-1 to TRBJ2-1; 9 positions match TRBD2. The trim removed 4 bases at V and 0 bases at J, leaving 10 bases unmatched. There are 18 residues in the CDR3. CDR1 MNHNS and CDR2 SASEGT come from the germline V gene. The CDR3 DNA follows: TGTGCCAGCAGTGCAAAGATAGGACTAGCGAACTCCTACAATGAGCAGTTCTTC. Protein sequence: CASSAKIGLANSYNEQFF.

A few counts support this clone. This rearrangement joins TRBV5-1 to TRBJ1-6, with a weak D call TRBD1 (5 bases). The CDR3 length is 13 residues. The germline V gene encodes CDR1 SGHRS and CDR2 YFSETQ. V shed 7 bases and J shed 7 bases, with 12 bases lying between them. For the CDR3, the DNA is TGCGCCAGCCGGGGTGGGGGAAATTCACCCCTCCACTTT. Its protein product is CASRGGGNSPLHF.

J is TRBJ2-6 and V is TRBV2; D not certain. The length of the CDR3 is 15 residues. V was pared by 4 bases and J by 2 bases, with 9 bases between. Germline lookup yields CDR1 SNHLY and CDR2 FYNNEI. As DNA, the CDR3 is TGTGCCAGCAGTGGTGGGTTGACTGGGGCCAACGTCCTGACTTTC. This translates into CASSGGLTGANVLTF. Full variable domain (rest looked up from reference TRBV2 and TRBJ2-6): EPEVTQTPSHQVTQMGQEVILRCVPISNHLYFYWYRQILGQKVEFLVSFYNNEISEKSEIFDDQFSVERPDGSNFTLKIRSTKLEDSAMYFCASSGGLTGANVLTFGAGSRLTVL.

This clone has only a few counts. The chain recombines TRBV13 with TRBJ1-1; weak D call: TRBD1 (5 bases). The length of the CDR3 is 15 residues. The germline CDR1 and CDR2 sequences are PRHDT and FYEKMQ (reference sequence). V was pared by 8 bases and J by 2 bases, with 18 bases between. This CDR3 is CASSGWQGFNTEAFF. CDR3 nucleotide sequence: TGTGCCAGCTCCGGATGGCAGGGCTTTAACACTGAAGCTTTCTTT.

The chain joins TRBV5-1 to TRBJ1-1, with a weak D call TRBD1 (6 bases). Germline-derived CDR1 and CDR2 are SGHRS and YFSETQ. V lost 4 bases, J lost 1 base, and 14 bases lay in between. The CDR3 length is 15 residues. The CDR3 DNA follows: TGCGCCAGCAGCACCACCCCGGACAGGAACACTGAAGCTTTCTTT. Translation: CASSTTPDRNTEAFF.

The CDR3 region has the DNA TGTGCCATCTCCTCCGCCGGACCGAACGAGCAGTACTTC. Amino acid sequence: CAISSAGPNEQYF. This chain uses TRBV10-3 with TRBJ2-7; D remains unclear. This CDR3 is 13 amino acids long. V lost 8 bases to trimming and J lost 5 bases, with 16 bases between them. Germline lookup yields CDR1 ENHRY and CDR2 SYGVKD.

This clone was detected only once. The chain carries TRBV5-1 and TRBJ2-3, with TRBD1 as a possible D gene (6 bases). Germline V gene sequence: CDR1 SGHRS, CDR2 YFSETQ. CDR3 length equals 16 residues. The germline V and J ends were trimmed by 2 bases and 1 base, with 14 bases remaining between them. The CDR3 DNA follows: TGCGCCAGCAGCTTATCGGTTGGGGGCCGCACAGATACGCAGTATTTT. This encodes CASSLSVGGRTDTQYF.

V gene TRBV7-2 combines with J gene TRBJ1-5; D may be TRBD1 (6 bases). The germline CDR1 and CDR2 sequences are SGHTA and FQGNSA. The CDR3 consists of 16 residues. Trimming removed 4 bases from V and 3 bases from J, with 16 bases in between. The CDR3 DNA is TGTGCCAGCAGCTCGCCGGAATGGGACAACAATCAGCCCCAGCATTTT. It yields the protein CASSSPEWDNNQPQHF.

This clone was seen a handful of times. The chain employs TRBV19 and TRBJ1-2; TRBD1 aligns across 8 bases. This CDR3 contains 14 residues. V shed 5 bases and J 7 bases; nucleotides not matched to a gene: 9. Germline values: CDR1 LNHDA, CDR2 SQIVND (reference sequence). The CDR3 loop reads CASSLKTGELGYTF. The DNA for the CDR3 is TGTGCCAGTAGTCTCAAGACAGGGGAGCTTGGCTACACCTTC.

This clone has only one observation. The chain carries TRBV6-1 and TRBJ1-5; D remains unclear. V gave up 3 bases and J gave up 0 bases, with 6 bases separating them. Germline loops: CDR1 MNHNS, CDR2 SASEGT. The CDR3 totals 14 residues. CDR3: CASSEQNSNQPQHF. The CDR3 DNA reads as TGTGCCAGCAGTGAGCAGAATAGCAATCAGCCCCAGCATTTT.

By share of the sample, this clone is large. The chain joins TRBV27 to TRBJ1-4; D gene ambiguous. CDR3 length: 14 residues. Between the trimmed V and J ends, which lost 10 bases and 0 bases, there was a span of 12 bases. Germline V CDR1 and CDR2: MNHEY, SMNVEV (reference sequence). CDR3 protein: CATAPDTTNEKLFF. DNA for the CDR3: TGTGCCACCGCACCAGATACAACTAATGAAAAACTGTTTTTT.

The J gene is TRBJ2-7, the V gene TRBV4-1, with D possibly matching TRBD2 (5 bases). Germline V gene data show CDR1 as MGHRA and CDR2 as YSYEKL. The CDR3 has 14 residues. Between the trimmed V and J ends, which lost 2 bases and 3 bases, there was a span of 11 bases. The CDR3 DNA sequence: TGCGCCAGCAGCCAAAGGGCCGGGAACTACGAGCAGTACTTC. It is translated as CASSQRAGNYEQYF.

The chain carries TRBV7-9 and TRBJ1-1, with a tentative D call TRBD1 (6 bases). The V end was cut by 0 bases, the J end by 7 bases, with 6 bases between. Germline V CDR1 and CDR2: SEHNR, FQNEAQ (reference sequence). The CDR3 spans 12 residues. CDR3 region: CASSLARGEAFF. DNA of the CDR3: TGTGCCAGCAGCTTAGCCAGGGGTGAAGCTTTCTTT.

The J gene is TRBJ2-7, the V gene TRBV7-9; D is perhaps TRBD1 or TRBD2 (5 bases each). V lost 4 bases to trimming and J lost 3 bases, with 10 bases between them. Germline V gene data show CDR1 as SEHNR and CDR2 as FQNEAQ (reference sequence). The CDR3 covers 13 residues. The CDR3 reads CASSSGPNYEQYF. The CDR3 DNA sequence: TGTGCCAGCAGCTCGGGACCGAACTACGAGCAGTACTTC.

This clone was counted only a few times. The J gene is TRBJ2-7, the V gene TRBV7-9; perhaps TRBD1 as D (5 bases). Germline V CDR1 and CDR2: SEHNR, FQNEAQ (reference sequence). This CDR3 has 16 amino acids. V lost 5 bases to trimming and J lost 0 bases, with 17 bases between them. CDR3 nucleotide sequence: TGTGCCAGCAGCACGCCCACGGTAGGGGTCTCCTACGAGCAGTACTTC. Amino acids: CASSTPTVGVSYEQYF.

The chain couples TRBV28 to TRBJ1-3, with D possibly matching TRBD1 (5 bases). Deletions cut 2 bases from V and 2 bases from J, with 13 bases between. CDR3 length equals 16 residues. CDR1 is MDHEN and CDR2 is SYDVKM in the germline V gene. The CDR3 is CASSLMGGGAGNTIYF. The CDR3 coding sequence is TGTGCCAGCAGTTTAATGGGGGGAGGTGCTGGAAACACCATATATTTT.

This clone was detected once. The V gene is TRBV14, the J gene TRBJ1-2; the D gene is possibly TRBD1 (6 bases). V lost 1 base and J lost 3, with 9 bases in between. CDR3 length equals 14 residues. Germline CDR1 is SGHDN and CDR2 is FVKESK. CDR3 in amino acids: CASSQGTEDYGYTF. The CDR3 DNA follows: TGTGCCAGCAGCCAAGGGACAGAAGACTATGGCTACACCTTC.

This rearrangement joins TRBV28 to TRBJ1-4; D remains unclear. Between the trimmed V and J ends, which lost 3 bases and 0 bases, there was a span of 5 bases. Germline V gene data show CDR1 as MDHEN and CDR2 as SYDVKM. The CDR3 runs 14 residues. This CDR3 is CASSFGATNEKLFF. In DNA form, the CDR3 reads TGTGCCAGCAGTTTTGGGGCAACTAATGAAAAACTGTTTTTT. Supplemented by reference TRBV28 and TRBJ1-4, the full variable domain reads DVKVTQSSRYLVKRTGEKVFLECVQDMDHENMFWYRQDPGLGLRLIYFSYDVKMKEKGDIPEGYSVSREKKERFSLILESASTNQTSMYLCASSFGATNEKLFFGSGTQLSVL.

Only one count was recorded for this clone. V usage is TRBV14 and J usage is TRBJ2-5; D might be TRBD1 (5 bases). The CDR3 loop spans 14 amino acids. Germline loops: CDR1 SGHDN, CDR2 FVKESK. V was shortened by 0 bases and J by 5 bases, with 10 bases between the two germline ends. CDR3 amino acids: CASSQDWGIETQYF. The CDR3 DNA reads as TGTGCCAGCAGCCAAGATTGGGGCATCGAGACCCAGTACTTC.

This clone appeared a single time. This chain links TRBV4-2 with TRBJ2-3; 7 bases agree with TRBD2. Trimming cost V 6 bases and J 1 base; bases outside gene matches: 4. Germline CDR1 reads LGHNA; CDR2 reads YNFKEQ. The CDR3 extends over 14 amino acids. In DNA form, the CDR3 reads TGTGCCAGCAGGGCCGCGGGGGGCACAGATACGCAGTATTTT. Its protein product is CASRAAGGTDTQYF.

The V and J genes are TRBV10-2 and TRBJ1-2, with a weak D call TRBD1 (5 bases). The CDR3 runs 14 residues. Trimming removed 4 bases at V and 9 bases at J, with 18 bases between. CDR1 and CDR2 (germline): WSHSY, SAAADI. The CDR3 region has the DNA TGCGCCAGCAGTGTAAACGGGGCTGGGACGAGCTACACCTTC. Translation gives CASSVNGAGTSYTF.